The 3 T cell receptor beta chains below come from one sample, sequenced in a study of blood T cell repertoires in COVID-19. Method: immunoSEQ multiplex PCR; TCRdb's copy keeps in-frame clones and lacks some. The sample contains some 150,000 clones, roughly 87% of which appear only once. The specimen sequenced was peripheral blood. These receptor sequences come from a woman aged 55-70 years who had recovered from COVID-19.

A word on this clone: One end of the junction does not line up with germline, which may come from a read error. Written as DNA, the CDR3 is TGTGCCAGCTGTGACAGGGTTGTTCAGCCCCAGCATTTT. This codes for CASCDRVVQPQHF. The chain links TRBV2 to TRBJ1-5, with 7 bases lining up with TRBD1. CDR3 length: 13 amino acids. Germline V gene data show CDR1 as SNHLY and CDR2 as FYNNEI.

This chain links TRBV19 with TRBJ2-2; 8 bases are shared with TRBD2. The J segment lost 0 bases and the V segment lost 4 bases, leaving 10 bases of the junction unmatched. CDR3 size: 18 residues. Germline CDR1 LNHDA, CDR2 SQIVND (reference sequence). Written as DNA, the CDR3 is TGTGCCAGTAGTAAAACTTGGCGGGGGGCGACGAACACCGGGGAGCTGTTTTTT. Translation gives CASSKTWRGATNTGELFF.

This rearrangement joins TRBV12-3 or TRBV12-4 to TRBJ1-2, with 8 bases fitting TRBD1. Trimming took 8 bases from V and 7 from J; bases not matched to a gene: 6. The CDR3 covers 12 residues. CDR3 sequence reads: CASPPRGLGYTF. The CDR3 bases are TGTGCCAGCCCTCCCAGGGGGCTTGGCTACACCTTC.